These 16 T cell receptor beta chains came from one sample sequenced in a study of human T cells and chemical hapten exposure. Time point given: pre-sensitization, week 0. The treatment denotes: therapeutic diphenylcyclopropenone sensitization with weekly scalp DPC. TCRdb ran MiXCR on the RACE reads and lists one entry per CDR3 protein. The sample holds 35,000 to 50,000 distinct CDR3 sequences, over 9.5% seen once. Source: whole blood, taken in connection with sensitization to the hapten diphenylcyclopropenone (DPC). The receptors were gathered from a man aged 25-40 years with alopecia areata. Some clones in this sample may be carry-over from other donors' samples.

This clonotype has only a few counts. The J gene is TRBJ2-5, the V gene TRBV21-1. TRBV21-1 is a recognized pseudogene. The CDR3 has 9 residues. This CDR3 reads CASRKTQYF. The DNA for the CDR3 is TGTGCCAGCAGGAAGACCCAGTACTTC.

V and J are TRBV6-2 or TRBV6-3 and TRBJ1-1; D gene ambiguous. The CDR3 loop spans 11 amino acids. Trimming pared 8 bases from V and 9 bases from J, leaving 13 bases between. CDR1 and CDR2 (germline): MNHEY, SVGEGT. CDR3 coding DNA: TGTGCCAGCGGTCAGAATAGTAAAGCTTTCTTT. Protein: CASGQNSKAFF.

V gene TRBV20-1 combines with J gene TRBJ1-5, with 9 nucleotides matching TRBD1. V trimming: 4 bases; J trimming: 5 bases; junction bases outside the gene matches: 9. Per germline, CDR1 DFQATT and CDR2 SNEGSKA (reference sequence). The CDR3 runs 15 residues. The CDR3 reads CSAKRQGVMYQPQHF. The CDR3, as DNA: TGCAGTGCTAAGAGACAGGGGGTTATGTATCAGCCCCAGCATTTT.

This clonotype was picked up many times. The V call is TRBV5-1, the J call TRBJ2-3, with 8 bases fitting TRBD1. The CDR3 extends over 16 amino acids. Germline CDR1 and CDR2: SGHRS and YFSETQ. With 1 base clipped from V and 0 bases from J, the junction kept 4 bases outside the gene matches. In nucleotides, the CDR3 is TGCGCCAGCAGCTTGAAGGGACAGGCGAGCACAGATACGCAGTATTTT. Protein: CASSLKGQASTDTQYF.

The chain employs TRBV9 and TRBJ1-2; no clear D gene. The CDR3 covers 13 residues. Germline lookup yields CDR1 SGDLS and CDR2 YYNGEE. V was cut by 4 bases and J by 1 base, with 8 bases left in between. CDR3 protein: CASSREFNYGYTF. DNA of the CDR3: TGTGCCAGCAGCAGAGAGTTTAACTATGGCTACACCTTC.

This clonotype occurred many times. J is TRBJ2-2 and V is TRBV19, with 7 bases identical to TRBD2. This CDR3 region has 15 residues. V was pared by 7 bases and J by 7 bases, with 12 bases of the junction left unmatched. The germline CDR1 and CDR2 sequences are LNHDA and SQIVND (reference sequence). CDR3 DNA sequence: TGTGCCAGTACGAGGAACGGGGGGACGGGCGGGGAGCTGTTTTTT. Amino acid sequence: CASTRNGGTGGELFF. The entire variable domain, with the rest obtained from reference TRBV19 and TRBJ2-2, is as follows: DGGITQSPKYLFRKEGQNVTLSCEQNLNHDAMYWYRQDPGQGLRLIYYSQIVNDFQKGDIAEGYSVSREKKESFPLTVTSAQKNPTAFYLCASTRNGGTGGELFFGEGSRLTVL.

At least ten counts were recorded for this clonotype. The chain combines TRBV12-3 or TRBV12-4 with TRBJ1-1; 7 nucleotides line up with TRBD1. With V trimmed by 5 bases and J by 7 bases, 10 bases remained unmatched. The CDR3 covers 14 residues. CDR3 in amino acids: CASSETQGVLEAFF. CDR3 in DNA: TGTGCCAGCAGTGAAACTCAGGGGGTTCTTGAAGCTTTCTTT.

This clonotype has ten or more counts. The chain combines TRBV28 with TRBJ2-7; tentatively, D is TRBD2 (6 bases). This CDR3 is built from 14 residues. Per the germline V gene, CDR1 is MDHEN and CDR2 is SYDVKM. V shed 5 bases and J shed 10 bases, with 21 bases lying between them. The CDR3 here is CASSPVGLAVSQYV. Here the CDR3 DNA reads TGTGCCAGCAGTCCAGTGGGCTTAGCGGTGAGTCAGTACGTC.

The V and J genes are TRBV28 and TRBJ1-4; 7 nucleotides agree with TRBD1. CDR1 MDHEN and CDR2 SYDVKM come from the germline V gene. Germline trimming cut 4 bases from V and 2 bases from J; bases unmatched to any gene: 7. CDR3 length: 16 residues. The DNA for the CDR3 is TGTGCCAGCAGTTCCCCCGGACAGGATACTAATGAAAAACTGTTTTTT. The encoded protein is CASSSPGQDTNEKLFF.

This clonotype was seen a handful of times. J is TRBJ1-3 and V is TRBV5-1, with 7 bases aligning to TRBD1. Trimming took 4 bases from V and 4 from J; bases not matched to a gene: 14. Germline lookup yields CDR1 SGHRS and CDR2 YFSETQ. The CDR3 is 17 residues long. The CDR3 reads CASSPTRQGPPGNTIYF. The CDR3 DNA sequence: TGCGCCAGCAGCCCCACCCGACAGGGCCCACCGGGAAACACCATATATTTT.

This clonotype showed up many times. The rearrangement joins TRBV6-5 to TRBJ1-5; 9 bases map to TRBD1. Germline V gene sequence: CDR1 MNHEY, CDR2 SVGAGI. The ends lost 6 bases at V and 2 bases at J; junction bases unmatched: 2. This CDR3 has 14 amino acids. CDR3 coding DNA: TGTGCCAGCAGGAGGACAGGGGGCAATCAGCCCCAGCATTTT. Translated: CASRRTGGNQPQHF.

This clonotype was picked up a small number of times. The rearrangement uses TRBV20-1 and TRBJ2-3; TRBD2 agrees at 12 bases. Germline V CDR1 and CDR2: DFQATT, SNEGSKA (reference sequence). J gave up 3 bases and V 5 bases, and 6 bases lay outside the gene matches. The CDR3 length is 15 residues. CDR3 DNA: TGCAGTGCTCGCGGACTAGCGGGAAAGACAGATACGCAGTATTTT. It specifies CSARGLAGKTDTQYF.

This clonotype was recorded a few times. The V and J genes are TRBV20-1 and TRBJ1-4, with 11 bases fitting TRBD1. CDR1 and CDR2 from the germline V gene are DFQATT and SNEGSKA (reference sequence). The CDR3 is made up of 17 amino acids. The trim removed 6 bases at V and 2 bases at J, leaving 11 bases unmatched. CDR3 amino acids: CSANGQGARGTNEKLFF. The CDR3 DNA reads as TGCAGTGCCAATGGACAGGGGGCGCGGGGCACTAATGAAAAACTGTTTTTT.

This chain links TRBV28 with TRBJ2-7; D unclear. V lost 4 bases and J lost 2, with 9 bases in between. Germline CDR1 is MDHEN and CDR2 is SYDVKM. The CDR3 is made up of 13 amino acids. The CDR3 here is CASSSPLAYEQYV. The DNA of the CDR3 is TGTGCCAGCAGTTCTCCTCTCGCCTACGAGCAGTACGTC.

This clonotype has just a few counts. The V and J genes are TRBV6-2 or TRBV6-3 and TRBJ2-3; weak D call: TRBD2 (6 bases). CDR1 and CDR2 (germline): MNHEY, SVGEGT. V lost 11 bases, J lost 6 bases, and 21 bases lay in between. The CDR3 runs to 14 residues. DNA of the CDR3: TGTGCCGGGAGAATGGCGGGATATCACGATACGCAGTATTTT. As protein: CAGRMAGYHDTQYF.

In its sample, this clonotype is medium-sized. The rearrangement joins TRBV19 to TRBJ2-1, with D perhaps TRBD1 (6 bases). Per the germline V gene, CDR1 is LNHDA and CDR2 is SQIVND (reference sequence). V lost 4 bases and J lost 9, with 13 bases in between. The CDR3 consists of 13 residues. In nucleotides, the CDR3 is TGTGCCAGTAGTAGAACAGGGTGGGGTGAGCAGTTCTTC. Translating gives CASSRTGWGEQFF.